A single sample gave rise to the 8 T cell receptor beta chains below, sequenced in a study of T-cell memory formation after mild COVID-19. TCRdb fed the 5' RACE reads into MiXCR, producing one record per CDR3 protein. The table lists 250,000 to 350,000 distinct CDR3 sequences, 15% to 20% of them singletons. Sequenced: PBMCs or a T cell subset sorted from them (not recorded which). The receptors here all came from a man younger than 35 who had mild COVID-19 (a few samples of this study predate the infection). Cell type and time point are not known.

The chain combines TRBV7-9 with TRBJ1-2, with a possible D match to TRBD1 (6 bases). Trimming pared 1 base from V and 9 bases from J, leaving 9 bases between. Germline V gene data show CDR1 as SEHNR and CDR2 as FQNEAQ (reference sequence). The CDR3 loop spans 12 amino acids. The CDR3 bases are TGTGCCAGCAGCTTAGACGACAGGAGCTACACCTTC. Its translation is CASSLDDRSYTF.

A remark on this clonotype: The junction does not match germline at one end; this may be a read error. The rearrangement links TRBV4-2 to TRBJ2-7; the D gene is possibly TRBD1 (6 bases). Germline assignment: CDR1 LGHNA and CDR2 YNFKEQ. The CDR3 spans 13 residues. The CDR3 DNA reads TGTGCCAGCAGCTTAGAGAGAGGATCAGGGGTTTCTTTC. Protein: CASSLERGSGVSF.

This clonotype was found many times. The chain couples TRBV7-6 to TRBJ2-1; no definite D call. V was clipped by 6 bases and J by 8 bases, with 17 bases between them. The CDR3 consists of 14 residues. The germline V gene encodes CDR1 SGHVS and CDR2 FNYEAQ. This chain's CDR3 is CASRPTGPRDEQFF. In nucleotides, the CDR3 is TGTGCCAGCAGGCCGACCGGTCCCCGGGATGAGCAGTTCTTC. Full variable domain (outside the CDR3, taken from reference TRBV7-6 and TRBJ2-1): GAGVSQSPRYKVTKRGQDVALRCDPISGHVSLYWYRQALGQGPEFLTYFNYEAQQDKSGLPNDRFSAERPEGSISTLTIQRTEQRDSAMYRCASRPTGPRDEQFFGPGTRLTVL.

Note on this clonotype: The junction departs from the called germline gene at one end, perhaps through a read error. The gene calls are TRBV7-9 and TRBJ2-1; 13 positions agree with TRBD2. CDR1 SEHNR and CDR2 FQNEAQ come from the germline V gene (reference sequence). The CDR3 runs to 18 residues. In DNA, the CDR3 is TGTGCCAGCAGCGCCGGGACTAGCGGGGCGACCTCCCACAATGAGCAGTTCTTC. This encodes CASSAGTSGATSHNEQFF.

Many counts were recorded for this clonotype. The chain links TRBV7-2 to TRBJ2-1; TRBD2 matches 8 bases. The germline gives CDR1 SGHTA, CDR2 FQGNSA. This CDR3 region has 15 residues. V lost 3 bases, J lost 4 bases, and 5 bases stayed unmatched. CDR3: CASSLGAGVYNEQFF. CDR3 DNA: TGTGCCAGCAGCTTGGGAGCGGGGGTGTACAATGAGCAGTTCTTC.

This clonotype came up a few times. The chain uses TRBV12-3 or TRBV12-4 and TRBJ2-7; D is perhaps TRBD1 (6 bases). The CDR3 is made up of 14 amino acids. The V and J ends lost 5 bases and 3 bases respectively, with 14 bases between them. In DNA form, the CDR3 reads TGTGCCAGCAGTATCCGGGACACCCTCTACGAGCAGTACTTC. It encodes CASSIRDTLYEQYF.

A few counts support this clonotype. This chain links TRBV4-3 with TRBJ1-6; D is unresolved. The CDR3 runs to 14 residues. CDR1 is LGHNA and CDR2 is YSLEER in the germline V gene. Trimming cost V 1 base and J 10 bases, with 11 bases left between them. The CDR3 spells CASSQVVGRSPLHF. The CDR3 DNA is TGCGCCAGCAGCCAAGTCGTAGGCCGGTCACCCCTCCACTTT.

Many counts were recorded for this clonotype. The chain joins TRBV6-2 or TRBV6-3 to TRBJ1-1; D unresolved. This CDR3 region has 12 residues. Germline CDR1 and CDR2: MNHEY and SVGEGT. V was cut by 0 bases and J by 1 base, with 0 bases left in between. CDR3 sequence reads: CASSYSNTEAFF. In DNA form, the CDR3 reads TGTGCCAGCAGTTACTCGAACACTGAAGCTTTCTTT.